This TCR beta chain was identified in a study of shared clonotypes between healthy human individuals. Overall study: Donors were a couple of women and three men aged 18 to 49. Three plates were used per donor for CD4 naive, three for CD4 memory, two for CD8 naive and one for CD8 memory. General study results and limits: Represented diversity, genetic and exposure-history alike, was limited by few donors. Across a few donors, naive CD4 shared 5% to 5.5%, naive CD8 less than 4%, memory CD4 roughly 2.5%, memory CD8 about 0.38%.

Turning to this clone: The antigen is not known.

Trimming removed 6 bases from V and 8 bases from J, with 7 bases in between. CDR1 and CDR2 from the germline V gene are SSHAT and FNYEAQ (reference sequence). CDR3 size: 11 residues. TCRdb's table, derived via immunoSEQ multiplex PCR, lists solely in-frame clones and lacks some. This table holds about 1,500,000 clones, 95% to 97% found once. This TCR came from a man under 40 in good health. The V call is TRBV7-7, the J call TRBJ2-2; a weak D match, TRBD2 (5 bases). Source material: naive CD4+ T cells sorted from blood. Subset here: CD45RA+ positively selected. CDR3 DNA sequence: TGTGCCAGCAGTCCGGGGGGGGAGCTGTTTTTT. Translating gives CASSPGGELFF. Variable domain in full (rest from reference TRBV7-7 and TRBJ2-2): GAGVSQSPRYKVTKRGQDVTLRCDPISSHATLYWYQQALGQGPEFLTYFNYEAQPDKSGLPSDRFSAERPEGSISTLTIQRTEQRDSAMYRCASSPGGELFFGEGSRLTVL.